What follows describes a single T cell receptor (beta chain). As yet, its antigen is unknown. The sample belongs to a study of somatic mutations in cytotoxic T cells in rheumatoid arthritis. General study points: With advancing age, CD8+ clonality climbed in rheumatoid arthritis patients but did not rise in healthy controls.

CDR3 length: 14 residues. Germline CDR1 and CDR2: GTSNPN and SVGIG (reference sequence). The V gene end was trimmed by 2 bases and the J gene end by 2 bases; junction bases not matched to a gene: 3. Clones were read by immunoSEQ multiplex PCR, and TCRdb kept only the in-frame ones, dropping some. This table holds 20,000 or so clones, about 81% found once. This chain uses TRBV30 with TRBJ2-3, with TRBD2 matching 8 bases. Sequenced: CD8+ T cells sorted from blood. The receptor was derived from an adult with rheumatoid arthritis. The CDR3 sequence: CAWSTSGFTDTQYF. Written as DNA, the CDR3 is TGTGCCTGGAGTACTAGCGGATTCACAGATACGCAGTATTTT.